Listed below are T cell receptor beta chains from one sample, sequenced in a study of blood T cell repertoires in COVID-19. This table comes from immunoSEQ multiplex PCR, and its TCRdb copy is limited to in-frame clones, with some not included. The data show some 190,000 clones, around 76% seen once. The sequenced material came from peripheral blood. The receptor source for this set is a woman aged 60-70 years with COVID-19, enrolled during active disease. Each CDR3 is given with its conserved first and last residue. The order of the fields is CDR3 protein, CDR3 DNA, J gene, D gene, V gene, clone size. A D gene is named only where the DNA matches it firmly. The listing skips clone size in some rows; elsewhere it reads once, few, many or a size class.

CDR3: CASSRGNSPLHF
DNA: TGTGCCAGCAGCAGGGGCAATTCACCCCTCCACTTT
J: TRBJ1-6
D: NA
V: TRBV2
size: few

CDR3: CASSQDGTDYGYTF
DNA: TGTGCCAGCAGCCAAGACGGAACAGACTATGGCTACACCTTC
J: TRBJ1-2
D: NA
V: TRBV4-2
size: NA

CDR3: CASSLPTGGTTGELFF
DNA: TGTGCCAGCAGTCTACCGACAGGGGGGACCACCGGGGAGCTGTTTTTT
J: TRBJ2-2
D: TRBD1
V: TRBV2
size: few

CDR3: CASSSLDRTQETQYF
DNA: TGTGCCAGCAGCTCTCTAGACAGAACCCAAGAGACCCAGTACTTC
J: TRBJ2-5
D: NA
V: TRBV5-6
size: once

CDR3: CASTPRVGETQYF
DNA: TGTGCCAGCACCCCCCGGGTTGGAGAGACCCAGTACTTC
J: TRBJ2-5
D: NA
V: TRBV4-2
size: NA

CDR3: CASSRRTGGVEKLFF
DNA: TGTGCCAGCAGCAGACGGACAGGGGGTGTTGAAAAACTGTTTTTT
J: TRBJ1-4
D: TRBD1
V: TRBV11-2
size: NA

CDR3: CASSPGSQGNTEAFF
DNA: TGCGCCAGCAGCCCGGGCTCCCAGGGGAACACTGAAGCTTTCTTT
J: TRBJ1-1
D: NA
V: TRBV5-1
size: NA

CDR3: CASSALTGGGTEAFF
DNA: TGTGCCAGCAGCGCACTTACAGGGGGCGGGACTGAAGCTTTCTTT
J: TRBJ1-1
D: TRBD1
V: TRBV3-1/TRBV3-2
size: NA

CDR3: CASSLQGQTQYF
DNA: TGCGCCAGCAGCCTACAGGGGCAGACCCAGTACTTC
J: TRBJ2-5
D: TRBD1
V: TRBV4-1
size: NA

CDR3: CASSIGPVTEAFF
DNA: TGTGCCAGTAGTATAGGTCCAGTCACTGAAGCTTTCTTT
J: TRBJ1-1
D: NA
V: TRBV19
size: NA

CDR3: CASSRITGGSGNTIYF
DNA: TGTGCCAGCAGCCGGATAACAGGGGGAAGTGGAAACACCATATATTTT
J: TRBJ1-3
D: TRBD1
V: TRBV27
size: NA

CDR3: CASSPSGKRGLDTQYF
DNA: TGTGCCAGCAGCCCGTCTGGGAAGCGGGGGTTAGATACGCAGTATTTT
J: TRBJ2-3
D: TRBD2
V: TRBV5-6
size: NA

CDR3: CASSQETGGYDQPQHF
DNA: TGTGCCAGCAGCCAAGAGACAGGGGGATACGATCAGCCCCAGCATTTT
J: TRBJ1-5
D: TRBD1
V: TRBV4-2
size: NA

CDR3: CASSQSPGSPLHF
DNA: TGTGCCAGCAGCCAAAGTCCGGGTTCACCCCTCCACTTT
J: TRBJ1-6
D: NA
V: TRBV3-1/TRBV3-2
size: NA

CDR3: CASSARGTGELFF
DNA: TGTGCCAGCAGCGCGAGAGGCACCGGGGAGCTGTTTTTT
J: TRBJ2-2
D: NA
V: TRBV13
size: once

CDR3: CASSLDRISGNTIYF
DNA: TGTGCCAGCAGCCTAGACAGGATATCTGGAAACACCATATATTTT
J: TRBJ1-3
D: NA
V: TRBV6-2/TRBV6-3
size: NA

CDR3: CASSTLAPGQGNPNTEAFF
DNA: TGTGCCAGCAGCACTCTGGCCCCCGGGCAGGGAAACCCGAACACTGAAGCTTTCTTT
J: TRBJ1-1
D: NA
V: TRBV5-6
size: few

CDR3: CASSQGGQGGYTF
DNA: TGTGCCAGCAGCCAAGGGGGTCAGGGAGGCTACACCTTC
J: TRBJ1-2
D: NA
V: TRBV14
size: NA

CDR3: CASSLVASGGWELFF
DNA: TGCGCCAGCAGCTTGGTGGCTAGCGGGGGCTGGGAGCTGTTTTTT
J: TRBJ2-2
D: TRBD2
V: TRBV5-1
size: NA

CDR3: CASSQGPAVGSGSIDNEQFF
DNA: TGTGCCAGCAGCCAAGGCCCCGCCGTGGGTAGCGGGAGTATCGACAATGAGCAGTTCTTC
J: TRBJ2-1
D: TRBD2
V: TRBV3-1/TRBV3-2
size: NA

CDR3: CAITTSGGPNEQFF
DNA: TGCGCCATCACGACTAGCGGGGGACCCAATGAGCAGTTCTTC
J: TRBJ2-1
D: TRBD2
V: TRBV10-2
size: NA

CDR3: CASSLDWDRGRNQPQHF
DNA: TGTGCCAGCAGCTTAGATTGGGACAGGGGACGCAATCAGCCCCAGCATTTT
J: TRBJ1-5
D: TRBD1
V: TRBV7-8
size: NA

CDR3: CASSGDRGRSEQFF
DNA: TGCGCCAGCAGTGGGGACAGGGGGCGATCTGAGCAGTTCTTC
J: TRBJ2-1
D: TRBD1
V: TRBV10-1
size: NA

CDR3: CASSAPLGTADGYTF
DNA: TGTGCCAGCAGCGCCCCTCTTGGGACAGCGGATGGCTACACCTTC
J: TRBJ1-2
D: TRBD1
V: TRBV7-3
size: NA

CDR3: CASSESRGQGEKLFF
DNA: TGTGCCAGCAGTGAATCGAGGGGGCAGGGTGAAAAACTGTTTTTT
J: TRBJ1-4
D: TRBD1
V: TRBV25-1
size: NA

CDR3: CASSLASHLVYSGTEAFF
DNA: TGTGCCAGCAGCTTAGCTTCCCATCTAGTATACAGCGGCACTGAAGCTTTCTTT
J: TRBJ1-1
D: NA
V: TRBV7-2
size: NA

CDR3: CASSQGPGHYEQYF
DNA: TGTGCCAGCAGCCAAGGGCCGGGTCACTACGAGCAGTACTTC
J: TRBJ2-7
D: NA
V: TRBV3-1/TRBV3-2
size: NA

CDR3: CASSLRDRNSPLHF
DNA: TGCGCCAGCAGTTTGAGGGACAGGAATTCACCCCTCCACTTT
J: TRBJ1-6
D: TRBD1
V: TRBV5-1
size: NA

CDR3: CASSLALAGGTDTQYF
DNA: TGCGCCAGCAGCTTGGCCTTGGCGGGAGGGACAGATACGCAGTATTTT
J: TRBJ2-3
D: TRBD2
V: TRBV5-1
size: NA

CDR3: CSAAGRETQYF
DNA: TGCAGTGCCGCGGGCCGGGAGACCCAGTACTTC
J: TRBJ2-5
D: NA
V: TRBV20-1
size: NA

CDR3: CASHPTGRTDTQYF
DNA: TGTGCCAGCCACCCGACAGGGCGCACAGATACGCAGTATTTT
J: TRBJ2-3
D: TRBD1
V: TRBV19
size: NA

CDR3: CASSMHSSGRGDEQYF
DNA: TGTGCCAGCTCCATGCACTCTAGCGGGAGAGGGGACGAGCAGTACTTC
J: TRBJ2-7
D: TRBD2
V: TRBV27
size: NA